This T cell receptor (beta chain) was profiled in a study of cytomegalovirus exposure and HLA in healthy donors. About the study: Researchers found that roughly 81% of a few hundred genotyped donors fell within the Caucasian-associated ancestry cluster.

As for this clone: The antigen is unknown. At one end the junction does not follow the germline gene, possibly because of a read error.

Findings and limits, study-wide: Presence/absence results assume similar sequencing depth per donor, which may not hold. Previously analyzed data showed that most TCR beta V segments were productive at a frequency of about 87% or about 30%. Later analysis identified a missense DCLRE1C variant that was linked to TCR beta V- and J-gene trimming.

PCR employed 60 Vbeta and 13 Jbeta primers. Here immunoSEQ multiplex PCR was the method, and the copy in TCRdb shows in-frame clones only, minus some. The sample records 110,000 to 150,000 clones, more than 70% being singletons. Germline values: CDR1 SEHNR, CDR2 FQNEAQ (reference sequence). This CDR3 is 16 amino acids long. The sequenced material came from PBMCs. This TCR was recovered from a woman in her thirties or forties in good health and CMV-seronegative. The J gene is TRBJ2-5, the V gene TRBV7-9; D unresolved. The DNA for the CDR3 is TGTTCCAGCAGCCATCCCGAGGCTTTGTACCAAGAGACCCAGTACTTC. This sequence encodes CSSSHPEALYQETQYF.